Sequencing of this T cell receptor (beta chain) was carried out in a study of identical twins. One entry per CDR3 protein results from TCRdb running MiXCR on the 5' RACE reads. The sample yields about 220,000 distinct CDR3 sequences, roughly 7.1% seen once. Trimming removed 6 bases at V and 4 bases at J, with 16 bases between. This CDR3 region has 15 residues. This sample was also put to use in a study of T cells expressing NK-cell markers. That work adds: Dominant NKG2C+ clonotypes in about six donors made up about 1.0-7.5% of CD8+ T cells.

The V gene is TRBV12-3 or TRBV12-4, the J gene TRBJ2-1; D unclear. Specimen: CD8+ T cells sorted from blood. This sequence was found in a young woman in good health. CDR3 in DNA: TGTGCCAGCAGACCCTGGGGTATCTTATACAATGAGCAGTTCTTC. It yields the protein CASRPWGILYNEQFF.